The next 5 T cell receptor beta chains were all read from a single sample in a study of blood T cell repertoires in COVID-19. TCRdb's table, derived via immunoSEQ multiplex PCR, lists solely in-frame clones and lacks some. Of about 260,000 clones in the sample, over 80% were seen once. Sequencing was carried out using peripheral blood. Receptor source: a woman in her forties who had recovered from COVID-19.

The V gene is TRBV6-5, the J gene TRBJ1-1; perhaps TRBD1 as D (6 bases). CDR3 size: 14 residues. Germline V gene lookup returns CDR1 MNHEY and CDR2 SVGAGI. Trimming removed 2 bases from V and 9 bases from J, with 16 bases in between. CDR3 region: CASSYGTSESQAFF. As DNA, the CDR3 is TGTGCCAGCAGTTACGGGACATCCGAAAGCCAAGCTTTCTTT.

The rearrangement links TRBV7-8 to TRBJ1-1; D is unresolved. Germline V gives CDR1 SGHVS, CDR2 FQNEAQ. Trimming cost V 2 bases and J 0 bases, with 7 bases left between them. This CDR3 comprises 14 residues. The CDR3 reads CASSLRVLNTEAFF. CDR3 sequence (DNA): TGTGCCAGCAGCTTACGGGTACTGAACACTGAAGCTTTCTTT. Looking up the rest from reference TRBV7-8 and TRBJ1-1 gives the full variable domain: GAGVSQSPRYKVAKRGQDVALRCDPISGHVSLFWYQQALGQGPEFLTYFQNEAQLDKSGLPSDRFFAERPEGSVSTLKIQRTQQEDSAVYLCASSLRVLNTEAFFGQGTRLTVV.

J is TRBJ2-7 and V is TRBV7-9; the match to TRBD1 covers 7 bases. V lost 3 bases to trimming and J lost 2 bases; unmatched junction nucleotides: 7. The CDR3 is 15 residues long. Germline V gene data show CDR1 as SEHNR and CDR2 as FQNEAQ (reference sequence). CDR3 sequence: CASSFLHRGPYEQYF. DNA for the CDR3: TGTGCCAGCAGCTTCCTCCACAGGGGACCCTACGAGCAGTACTTC. Drawing the rest from reference TRBV7-9 and TRBJ2-7, the complete variable domain is DTGVSQNPRHKITKRGQNVTFRCDPISEHNRLYWYRQTLGQGPEFLTYFQNEAQLEKSRLLSDRFSAERPKGSFSTLEIQRTEQGDSAMYLCASSFLHRGPYEQYFGPGTRLTVT.

V usage is TRBV5-1 and J usage is TRBJ2-3; 8 bases agree with TRBD1. CDR1 and CDR2 (germline): SGHRS, YFSETQ. Trimming took 4 bases from V and 2 from J; bases not matched to a gene: 6. The CDR3 loop spans 15 amino acids. This CDR3 reads CASSLMGQVTDTQYF. CDR3 DNA sequence: TGCGCCAGCAGCCTAATGGGACAGGTCACAGATACGCAGTATTTT.

The V gene is TRBV7-8, the J gene TRBJ1-3; D call uncertain. This CDR3 has 16 amino acids. V was cut by 7 bases and J by 0 bases, with 16 bases left in between. Germline V lookup: CDR1 SGHVS, CDR2 FQNEAQ. CDR3 DNA: TGTGCCAGCAACCCGGGAGGCCGCCACTCTGGAAACACCATATATTTT. Translated, it gives CASNPGGRHSGNTIYF.